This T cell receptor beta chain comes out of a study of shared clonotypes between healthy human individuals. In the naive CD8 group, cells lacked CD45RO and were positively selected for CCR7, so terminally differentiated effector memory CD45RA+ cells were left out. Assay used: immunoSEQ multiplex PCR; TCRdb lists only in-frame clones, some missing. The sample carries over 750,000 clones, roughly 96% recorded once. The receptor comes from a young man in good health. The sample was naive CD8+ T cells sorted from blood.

The CDR3 DNA reads as TGTGCCTGGAGTGCCGCGGGGGTTGAAGCTTTCTTT. It is translated as CAWSAAGVEAFF. The J gene is TRBJ1-1, the V gene TRBV30; perhaps TRBD1 as D (5 bases). Germline V gene data show CDR1 as GTSNPN and CDR2 as SVGIG (reference sequence). CDR3 length equals 12 residues. V was cut by 1 base and J by 7 bases, with 10 bases left in between.